This T cell receptor (beta chain) was obtained from a study of T cells in tumors after PD-1 blockade. The wider study: Some patients also took daily vismodegib 150 mg during anti-PD-1 treatment.

Study results and limitations: Some novel exhausted tumor clones appeared in pre-treatment blood, suggesting peripheral recruitment.

Libraries were prepared by immunoSEQ multiplex PCR; TCRdb keeps only in-frame clonotypes and omits some of them. The sample contains around 45,000 clones, nearly 80% of which appear only once. Looked up from germline, CDR1 is MDHEN and CDR2 is SYDVKM. The CDR3 has 12 amino acids. V lost 8 bases and J lost 4, with 11 bases in between. Ten or more counts support this clone. Antigen: not known. This TCR was sampled from a human donor with basal cell carcinoma. The specimen comprised PBMCs, sampled before anti-PD-1 treatment. This chain links TRBV28 with TRBJ2-5; D gene uncertain. CDR3 DNA sequence: TGTGCCAGCTGTCAGAGGAGAGAGACCCAGTACTTC. Protein product: CASCQRRETQYF.